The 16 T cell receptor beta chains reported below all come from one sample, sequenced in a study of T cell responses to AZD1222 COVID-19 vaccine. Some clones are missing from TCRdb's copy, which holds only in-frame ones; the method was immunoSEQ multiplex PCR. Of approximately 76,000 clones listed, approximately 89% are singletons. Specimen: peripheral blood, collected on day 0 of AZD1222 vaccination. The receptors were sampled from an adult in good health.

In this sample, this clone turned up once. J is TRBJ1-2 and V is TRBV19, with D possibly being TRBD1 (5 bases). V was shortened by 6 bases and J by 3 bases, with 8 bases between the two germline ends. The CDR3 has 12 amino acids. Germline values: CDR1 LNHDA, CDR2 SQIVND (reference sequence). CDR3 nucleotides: TGTGCCAGTAGCCTACAGGACTATGGCTACACCTTC. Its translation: CASSLQDYGYTF.

The CDR3 here is CASRGGGPGETQYF. CDR3 coding DNA: TGTGCCAGCAGGGGCGGGGGGCCTGGAGAGACCCAGTACTTC. The chain employs TRBV2 and TRBJ2-5, with 8 bases fitting TRBD2. Germline trimming cut 6 bases from V and 4 bases from J; bases unmatched to any gene: 7. CDR1 and CDR2 (germline): SNHLY, FYNNEI. The CDR3 length is 14 residues.

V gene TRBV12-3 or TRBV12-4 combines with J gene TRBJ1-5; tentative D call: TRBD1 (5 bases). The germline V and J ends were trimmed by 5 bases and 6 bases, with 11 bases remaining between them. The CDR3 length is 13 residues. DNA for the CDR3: TGTGCCAGCAGTCCAGGGCTTGGTCAGCCCCAGCATTTT. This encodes CASSPGLGQPQHF.

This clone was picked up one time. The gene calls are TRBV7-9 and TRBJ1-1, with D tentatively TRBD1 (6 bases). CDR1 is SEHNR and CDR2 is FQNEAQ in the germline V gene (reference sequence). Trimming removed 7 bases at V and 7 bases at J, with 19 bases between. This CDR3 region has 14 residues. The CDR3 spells CASTPPSTGSEAFF. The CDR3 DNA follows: TGTGCCAGCACCCCCCCTTCCACAGGGAGTGAAGCTTTCTTT.

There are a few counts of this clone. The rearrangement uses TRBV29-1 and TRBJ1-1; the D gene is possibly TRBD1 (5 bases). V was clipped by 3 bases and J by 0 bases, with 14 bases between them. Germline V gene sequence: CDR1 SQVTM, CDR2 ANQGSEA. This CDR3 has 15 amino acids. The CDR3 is CSVEGDRLVNTEAFF. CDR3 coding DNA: TGCAGCGTTGAGGGGGACCGGTTGGTGAACACTGAAGCTTTCTTT. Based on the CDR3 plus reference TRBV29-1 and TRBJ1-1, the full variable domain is SAVISQKPSRDICQRGTSLTIQCQVDSQVTMMFWYRQQPGQSLTLIATANQGSEATYESGFVIDKFPISRPNLTFSTLTVSNMSPEDSSIYLCSVEGDRLVNTEAFFGQGTRLTVV.

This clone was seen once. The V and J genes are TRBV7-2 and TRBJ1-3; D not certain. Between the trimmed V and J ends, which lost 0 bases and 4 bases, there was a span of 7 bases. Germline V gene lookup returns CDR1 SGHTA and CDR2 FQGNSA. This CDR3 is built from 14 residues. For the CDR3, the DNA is TGTGCCAGCAGCTTAGCGTCCCAAGGAAACACCATATATTTT. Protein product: CASSLASQGNTIYF.

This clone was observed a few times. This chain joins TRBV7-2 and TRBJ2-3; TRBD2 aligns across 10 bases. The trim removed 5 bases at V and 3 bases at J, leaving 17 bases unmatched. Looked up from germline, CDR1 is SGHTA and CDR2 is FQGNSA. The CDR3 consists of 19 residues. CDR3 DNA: TGTGCCAGCAGCCCCTGGGGTTCGACTAGCGGGTTGTCGACAGATACGCAGTATTTT. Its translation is CASSPWGSTSGLSTDTQYF.

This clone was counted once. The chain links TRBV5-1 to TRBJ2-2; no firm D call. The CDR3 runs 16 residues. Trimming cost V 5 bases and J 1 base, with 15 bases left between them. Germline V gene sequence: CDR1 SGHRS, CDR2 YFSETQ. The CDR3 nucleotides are TGCGCCAGCAGTTCGGTAGCTGCCATGAACACCGGGGAGCTGTTTTTT. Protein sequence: CASSSVAAMNTGELFF.

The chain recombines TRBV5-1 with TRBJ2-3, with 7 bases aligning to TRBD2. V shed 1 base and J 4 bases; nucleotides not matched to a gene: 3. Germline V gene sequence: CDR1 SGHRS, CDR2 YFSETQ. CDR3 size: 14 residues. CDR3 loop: CASSLRLAADTQYF. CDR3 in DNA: TGCGCCAGCAGCTTGCGGCTAGCGGCAGATACGCAGTATTTT.

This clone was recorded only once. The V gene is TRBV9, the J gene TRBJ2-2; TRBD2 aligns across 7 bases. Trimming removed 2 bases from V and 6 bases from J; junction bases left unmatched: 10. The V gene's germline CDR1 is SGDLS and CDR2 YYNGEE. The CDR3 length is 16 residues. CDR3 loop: CASSVGGDPVAGELFF. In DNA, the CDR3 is TGTGCCAGCAGCGTGGGGGGGGACCCGGTTGCCGGGGAGCTGTTTTTT.

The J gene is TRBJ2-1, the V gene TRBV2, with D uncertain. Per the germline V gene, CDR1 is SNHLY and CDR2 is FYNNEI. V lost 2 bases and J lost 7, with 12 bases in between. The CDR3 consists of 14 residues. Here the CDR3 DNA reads TGTGCCAGCAGTGAATTTTTGGGTCAGAATGAGCAGTTCTTC. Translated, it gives CASSEFLGQNEQFF.

CDR3 residues: CASSRTGNNQPQHF. As DNA, the CDR3 is TGTGCCAGCAGCCGCACAGGGAACAATCAGCCCCAGCATTTT. V usage is TRBV11-2 and J usage is TRBJ1-5, with D perhaps TRBD1 (6 bases). Germline V lookup: CDR1 SGHAT, CDR2 FQNNGV. The CDR3 is made up of 14 amino acids. V lost 5 bases and J 3 bases, leaving 11 bases between the germline ends.

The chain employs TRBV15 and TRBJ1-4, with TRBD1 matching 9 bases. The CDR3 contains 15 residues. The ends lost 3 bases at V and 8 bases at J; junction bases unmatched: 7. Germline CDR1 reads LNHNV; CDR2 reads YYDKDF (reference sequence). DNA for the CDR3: TGTGCCACCAGCAGCGAAGACAGGGGGAGGGAAAAACTGTTTTTT. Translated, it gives CATSSEDRGREKLFF. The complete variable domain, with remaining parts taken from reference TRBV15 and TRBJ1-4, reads DAMVIQNPRYQVTQFGKPVTLSCSQTLNHNVMYWYQQKSSQAPKLLFHYYDKDFNNEADTPDNFQSRRPNTSFCFLDIRSPGLGDTAMYLCATSSEDRGREKLFFGSGTQLSVL.

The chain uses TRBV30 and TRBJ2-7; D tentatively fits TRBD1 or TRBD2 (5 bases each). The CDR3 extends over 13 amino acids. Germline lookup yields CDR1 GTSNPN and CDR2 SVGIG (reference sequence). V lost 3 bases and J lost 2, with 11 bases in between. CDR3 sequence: CAWSGDGAYEQYF. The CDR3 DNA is TGTGCCTGGAGCGGGGACGGAGCCTACGAGCAGTACTTC.

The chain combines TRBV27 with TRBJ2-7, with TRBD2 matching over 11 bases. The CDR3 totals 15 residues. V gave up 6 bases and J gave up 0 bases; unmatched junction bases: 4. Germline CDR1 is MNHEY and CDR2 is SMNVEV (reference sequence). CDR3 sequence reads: CASRMTSGASYEQYF. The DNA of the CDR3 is TGTGCCAGCAGGATGACTAGCGGGGCCTCCTACGAGCAGTACTTC.

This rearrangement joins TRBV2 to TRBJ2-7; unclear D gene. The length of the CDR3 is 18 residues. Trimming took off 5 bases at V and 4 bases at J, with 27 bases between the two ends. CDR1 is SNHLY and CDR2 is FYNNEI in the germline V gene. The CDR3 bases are TGTGCCAGCAGTCAAAATCTTCTTATCGCCGTGATGGGGTACGAGCAGTACTTC. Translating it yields CASSQNLLIAVMGYEQYF.